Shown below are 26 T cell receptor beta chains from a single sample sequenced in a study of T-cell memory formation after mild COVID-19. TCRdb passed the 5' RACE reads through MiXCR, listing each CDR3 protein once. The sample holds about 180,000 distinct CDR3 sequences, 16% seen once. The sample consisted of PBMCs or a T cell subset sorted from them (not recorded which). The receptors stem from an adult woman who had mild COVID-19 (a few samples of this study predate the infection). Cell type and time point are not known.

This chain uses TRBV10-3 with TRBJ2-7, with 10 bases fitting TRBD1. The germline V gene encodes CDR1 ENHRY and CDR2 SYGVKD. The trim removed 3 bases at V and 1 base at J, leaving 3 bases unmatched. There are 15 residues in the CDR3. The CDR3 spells CAISDRDRGSYEQYF. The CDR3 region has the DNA TGTGCCATCAGTGACCGGGACAGGGGATCCTACGAGCAGTACTTC.

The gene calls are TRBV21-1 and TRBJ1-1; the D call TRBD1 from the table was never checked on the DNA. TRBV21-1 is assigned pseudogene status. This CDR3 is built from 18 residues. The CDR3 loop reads CASSLLGQGNVMNTEAFF. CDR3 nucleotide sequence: TGTGCCAGCAGCCTGTTGGGACAGGGGAATGTAATGAACACTGAAGCTTTCTTT.

CDR3 DNA sequence: TGTGCCAGCAGCTTTCAACATTTGGGATTCTCCTACGAGCAGTACTTC. It specifies CASSFQHLGFSYEQYF. This chain joins TRBV5-5 and TRBJ2-7; D is unresolved. The CDR3 is 16 amino acids. Germline CDR1 is SGHKS and CDR2 is YYEKEE (reference sequence). Trimming cost V 2 bases and J 0 bases, with 15 bases left between them.

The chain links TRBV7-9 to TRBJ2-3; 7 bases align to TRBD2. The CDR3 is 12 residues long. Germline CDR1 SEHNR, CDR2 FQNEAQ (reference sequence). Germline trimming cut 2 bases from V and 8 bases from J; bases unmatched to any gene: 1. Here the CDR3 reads CASSLLAGTQYF. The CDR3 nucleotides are TGTGCCAGCAGCTTATTAGCGGGTACGCAGTATTTT. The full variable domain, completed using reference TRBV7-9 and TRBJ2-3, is DTGVSQNPRHKITKRGQNVTFRCDPISEHNRLYWYRQTLGQGPEFLTYFQNEAQLEKSRLLSDRFSAERPKGSFSTLEIQRTEQGDSAMYLCASSLLAGTQYFGPGTRLTVL.

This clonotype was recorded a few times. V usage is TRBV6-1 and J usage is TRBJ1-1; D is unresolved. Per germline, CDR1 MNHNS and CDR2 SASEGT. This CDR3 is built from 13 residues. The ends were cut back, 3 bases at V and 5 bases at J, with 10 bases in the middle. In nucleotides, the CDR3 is TGTGCCAGCAGTGACGGAGGCTGGACTGAAGCTTTCTTT. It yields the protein CASSDGGWTEAFF.

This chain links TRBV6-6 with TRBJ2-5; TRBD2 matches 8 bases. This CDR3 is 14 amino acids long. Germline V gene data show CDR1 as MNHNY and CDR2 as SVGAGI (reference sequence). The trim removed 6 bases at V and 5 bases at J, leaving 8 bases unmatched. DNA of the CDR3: TGTGCCAGCAGGGCGGGACTAGTAGGCGAGACCCAGTACTTC. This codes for CASRAGLVGETQYF.

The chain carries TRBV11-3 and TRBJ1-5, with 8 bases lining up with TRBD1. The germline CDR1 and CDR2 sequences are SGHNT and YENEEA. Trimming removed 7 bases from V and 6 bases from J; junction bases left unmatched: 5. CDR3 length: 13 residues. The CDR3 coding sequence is TGTGCCAGCATGGGACAGGACCTTCAGCCCCAGCATTTT. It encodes CASMGQDLQPQHF.

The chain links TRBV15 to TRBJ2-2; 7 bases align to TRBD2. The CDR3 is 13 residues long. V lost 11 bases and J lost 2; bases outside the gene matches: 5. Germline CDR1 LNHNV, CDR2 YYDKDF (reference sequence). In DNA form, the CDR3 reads TGTGCCGCGGGAGTGGTCAACACCGGGGAGCTGTTTTTT. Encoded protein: CAAGVVNTGELFF. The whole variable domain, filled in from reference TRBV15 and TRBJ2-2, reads DAMVIQNPRYQVTQFGKPVTLSCSQTLNHNVMYWYQQKSSQAPKLLFHYYDKDFNNEADTPDNFQSRRPNTSFCFLDIRSPGLGDTAMYLCAAGVVNTGELFFGEGSRLTVL.

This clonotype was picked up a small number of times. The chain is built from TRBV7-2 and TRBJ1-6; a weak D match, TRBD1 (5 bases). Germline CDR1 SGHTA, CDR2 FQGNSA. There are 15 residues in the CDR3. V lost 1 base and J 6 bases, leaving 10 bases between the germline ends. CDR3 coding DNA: TGTGCCAGCAGCTTAGTTGGGGGGAGTAATTCACCCCTCCACTTT. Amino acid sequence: CASSLVGGSNSPLHF.

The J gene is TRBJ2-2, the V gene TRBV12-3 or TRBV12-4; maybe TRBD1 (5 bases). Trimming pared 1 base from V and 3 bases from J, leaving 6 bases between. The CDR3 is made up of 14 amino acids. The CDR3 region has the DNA TGTGCCAGCAGTTTAGGGGGCCACACCGGGGAGCTGTTTTTT. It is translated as CASSLGGHTGELFF.

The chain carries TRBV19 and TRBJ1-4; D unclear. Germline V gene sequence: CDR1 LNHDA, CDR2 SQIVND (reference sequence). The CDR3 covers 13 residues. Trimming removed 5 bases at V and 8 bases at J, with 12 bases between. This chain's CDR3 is CASSATDSEKLFF. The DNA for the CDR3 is TGTGCCAGTAGTGCGACGGATTCCGAAAAACTGTTTTTT.

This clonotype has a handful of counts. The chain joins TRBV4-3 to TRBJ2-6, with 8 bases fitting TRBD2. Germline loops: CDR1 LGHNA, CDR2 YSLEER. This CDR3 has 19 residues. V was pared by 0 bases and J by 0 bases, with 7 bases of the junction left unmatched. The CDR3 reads CASSQDLIAGSSGANVLTF. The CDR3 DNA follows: TGCGCCAGCAGCCAAGATCTAATAGCGGGAAGCTCTGGGGCCAACGTCCTGACTTTC.

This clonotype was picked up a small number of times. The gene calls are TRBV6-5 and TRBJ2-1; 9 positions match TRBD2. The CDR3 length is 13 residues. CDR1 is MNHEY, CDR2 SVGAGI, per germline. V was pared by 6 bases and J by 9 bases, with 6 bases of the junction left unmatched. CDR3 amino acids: CASRRAGGGEQFF. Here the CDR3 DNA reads TGTGCCAGCAGGCGAGCGGGGGGAGGTGAGCAGTTCTTC.

Here the CDR3 reads CASSHTGMNTEAFF. CDR3 nucleotide sequence: TGTGCCAGCAGTCACACGGGTATGAACACTGAAGCTTTCTTT. The chain recombines TRBV7-9 with TRBJ1-1, with no clear D. Looked up from germline, CDR1 is SEHNR and CDR2 is FQNEAQ (reference sequence). CDR3 length: 14 amino acids. The ends were cut back, 6 bases at V and 0 bases at J, with 11 bases in the middle.

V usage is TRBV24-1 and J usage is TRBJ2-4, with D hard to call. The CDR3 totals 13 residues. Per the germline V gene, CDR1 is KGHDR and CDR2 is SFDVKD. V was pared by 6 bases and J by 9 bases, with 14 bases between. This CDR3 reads CATSRSTDTIQYF. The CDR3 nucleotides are TGTGCCACCAGTCGATCCACAGATACCATTCAGTACTTC.

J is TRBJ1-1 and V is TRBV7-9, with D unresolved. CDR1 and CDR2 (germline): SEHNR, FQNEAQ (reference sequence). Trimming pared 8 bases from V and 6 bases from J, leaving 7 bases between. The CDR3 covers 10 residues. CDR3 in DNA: TGTGCCAGCGGGGATCCTGAAGCTTTCTTT. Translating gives CASGDPEAFF.

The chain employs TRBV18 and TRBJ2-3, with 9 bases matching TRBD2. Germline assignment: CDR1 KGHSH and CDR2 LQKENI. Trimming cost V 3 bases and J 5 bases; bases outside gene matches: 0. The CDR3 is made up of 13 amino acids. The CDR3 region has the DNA TGTGCCAGCTCACCTAGCGGGGGAGATACGCAGTATTTT. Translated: CASSPSGGDTQYF.

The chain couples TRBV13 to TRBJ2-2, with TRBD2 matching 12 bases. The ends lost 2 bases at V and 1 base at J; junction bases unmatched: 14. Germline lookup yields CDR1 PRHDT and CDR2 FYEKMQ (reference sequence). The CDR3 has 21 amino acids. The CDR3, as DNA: TGTGCCAGCAGCTTAAACCGGGCTAGCGGGAGGGCCACGAGGAACACCGGGGAGCTGTTTTTT. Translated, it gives CASSLNRASGRATRNTGELFF.

The chain's CDR3 is CASSKGQRDTQYF. CDR3 in DNA: TGCGCCAGCAGCAAAGGACAGCGGGATACGCAGTATTTT. The chain uses TRBV5-1 and TRBJ2-3; TRBD1 is a possible D gene (6 bases). The germline V gene has CDR1 SGHRS and CDR2 YFSETQ. Trimming cost V 4 bases and J 6 bases, with 12 bases left between them. This CDR3 has 13 amino acids.

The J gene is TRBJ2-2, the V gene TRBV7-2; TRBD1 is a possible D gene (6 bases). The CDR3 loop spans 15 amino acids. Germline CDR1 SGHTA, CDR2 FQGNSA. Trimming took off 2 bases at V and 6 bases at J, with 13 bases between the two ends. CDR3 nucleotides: TGTGCCAGCAGCTTAATAACAGGGTATGCCGGGGAGCTGTTTTTT. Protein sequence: CASSLITGYAGELFF. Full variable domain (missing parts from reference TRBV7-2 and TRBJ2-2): GAGVSQSPSNKVTEKGKDVELRCDPISGHTALYWYRQSLGQGLEFLIYFQGNSAPDKSGLPSDRFSAERTGGSVSTLTIQRTQQEDSAVYLCASSLITGYAGELFFGEGSRLTVL.

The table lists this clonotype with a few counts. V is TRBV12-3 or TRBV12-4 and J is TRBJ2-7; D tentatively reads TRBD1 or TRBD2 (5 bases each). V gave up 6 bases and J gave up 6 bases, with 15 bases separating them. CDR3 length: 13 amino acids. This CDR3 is CASRSYVGTEQYF. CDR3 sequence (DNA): TGTGCCAGCAGAAGTTACGTGGGGACCGAGCAGTACTTC.

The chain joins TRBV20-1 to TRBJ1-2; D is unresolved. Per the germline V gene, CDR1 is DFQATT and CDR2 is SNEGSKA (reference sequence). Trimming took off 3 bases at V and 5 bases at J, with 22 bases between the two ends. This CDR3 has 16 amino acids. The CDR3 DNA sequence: TGCAGTGCTAGCGGCGGCAGGAGCGCAAAGGTGTATGGCTACACCTTC. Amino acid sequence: CSASGGRSAKVYGYTF.

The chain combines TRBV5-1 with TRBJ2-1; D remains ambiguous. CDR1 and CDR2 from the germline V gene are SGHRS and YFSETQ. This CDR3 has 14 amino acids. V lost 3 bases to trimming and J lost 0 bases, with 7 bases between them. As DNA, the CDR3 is TGCGCCAGCAGCTGGAAGTCCTCCTACAATGAGCAGTTCTTC. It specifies CASSWKSSYNEQFF.

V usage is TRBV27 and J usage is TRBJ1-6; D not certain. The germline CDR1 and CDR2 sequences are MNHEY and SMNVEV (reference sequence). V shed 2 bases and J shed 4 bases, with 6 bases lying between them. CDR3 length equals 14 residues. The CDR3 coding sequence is TGTGCCAGCAGTTTAAGCGCTTATAATTCACCCCTCCACTTT. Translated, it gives CASSLSAYNSPLHF.

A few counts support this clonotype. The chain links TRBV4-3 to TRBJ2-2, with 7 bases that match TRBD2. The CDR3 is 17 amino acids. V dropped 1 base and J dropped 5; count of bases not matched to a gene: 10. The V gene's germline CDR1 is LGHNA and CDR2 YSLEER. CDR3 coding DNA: TGCGCCAGCAGCCAAGGGAATGCGGGAGTAAGGACCGGGGAGCTGTTTTTT. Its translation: CASSQGNAGVRTGELFF.

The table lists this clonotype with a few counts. DNA of the CDR3: TGTGCCAGCAGCTTGCTTCTCCGGGACAGGGGACAGTATAATGAAAAACTGTTTTTT. Translated: CASSLLLRDRGQYNEKLFF. This sequence joins TRBV12-3 or TRBV12-4 and TRBJ1-4; TRBD1 matches at 10 bases. V dropped 6 bases and J dropped 4; count of bases not matched to a gene: 17. The length of the CDR3 is 19 residues.